These T cell receptor beta chains were read from a single sample in a study of blood T cell repertoires in COVID-19. Method: immunoSEQ multiplex PCR; TCRdb's copy keeps in-frame clones and lacks some. The profile shows 310,000 or so clones, about nine tenths of them singletons. Input material: PBMCs or T cells enriched from blood (not recorded which). The receptor set was obtained from a woman under 30 who had recovered from COVID-19. Both conserved end residues are part of each CDR3. The order of the fields is D gene, J gene, V gene, clone size, CDR3 DNA, CDR3 protein. The D gene is left open where the match is weak. Where a row states a size, it is once, few, many or the class of an expanded clone; other rows omit it.

D gene: TRBD1
J gene: TRBJ1-6
V gene: TRBV5-1
clone size: -
CDR3 DNA: TGCGCCAGCAGCTCCCGGACAGGCAATTCACCCCTCCACTTT
CDR3 protein: CASSSRTGNSPLHF

D gene: -
J gene: TRBJ1-2
V gene: TRBV19
clone size: -
CDR3 DNA: TGTGCCAGTAGTTTCGACGGGGAGGGCATCATCGGGGGCTACACCTTC
CDR3 protein: CASSFDGEGIIGGYTF

D gene: -
J gene: TRBJ1-2
V gene: TRBV12-3/TRBV12-4
clone size: -
CDR3 DNA: TGTGCCAGCAGCCTAGGTCTTAACTATGGCTACACCTTC
CDR3 protein: CASSLGLNYGYTF

D gene: TRBD2
J gene: TRBJ2-2
V gene: TRBV19
clone size: -
CDR3 DNA: TGTGCCAGTAGTACACGGACTAGCGGGCTAAACACCGGGGAGCTGTTTTTT
CDR3 protein: CASSTRTSGLNTGELFF

D gene: -
J gene: TRBJ2-3
V gene: TRBV5-1
clone size: -
CDR3 DNA: TGCGCCAGCAGCTTCGTTGGGCGGAGGAGCACAGATACGCAGTATTTT
CDR3 protein: CASSFVGRRSTDTQYF

D gene: -
J gene: TRBJ1-2
V gene: TRBV6-1
clone size: many
CDR3 DNA: TGTGCCAGCAGTGAAGTTCGGGATGGCTACACCTTC
CDR3 protein: CASSEVRDGYTF

D gene: TRBD1
J gene: TRBJ2-2
V gene: TRBV19
clone size: -
CDR3 DNA: TGTGCCAGTAGTATGGGGACAGTCACCGGGGAGCTGTTTTTT
CDR3 protein: CASSMGTVTGELFF

D gene: -
J gene: TRBJ2-2
V gene: TRBV5-6
clone size: -
CDR3 DNA: TGTGCCAGCAGCATCGGGGGGCGGAACACCGGGGAGCTGTTTTTT
CDR3 protein: CASSIGGRNTGELFF

D gene: -
J gene: TRBJ2-7
V gene: TRBV13
clone size: -
CDR3 DNA: TGTGCCAGCAGCTTAGTGGGTTGGGGCAGTCCCTCCTACGAGCAGTACTTC
CDR3 protein: CASSLVGWGSPSYEQYF

D gene: -
J gene: TRBJ1-4
V gene: TRBV19
clone size: -
CDR3 DNA: TGTGCCAGTAGTCCCGACATGAATGGTGAAAAACTGTTTTTT
CDR3 protein: CASSPDMNGEKLFF

D gene: -
J gene: TRBJ1-5
V gene: TRBV20-1
clone size: once
CDR3 DNA: TGCAGTGTCCAGGGTCGCCAGCCCCAGCATTTT
CDR3 protein: CSVQGRQPQHF

D gene: TRBD2
J gene: TRBJ2-3
V gene: TRBV7-2
clone size: -
CDR3 DNA: TGTGCCAGCAGCCCCCGGGACTACACAGATACGCAGTATTTT
CDR3 protein: CASSPRDYTDTQYF

D gene: TRBD1
J gene: TRBJ1-1
V gene: TRBV11-3
clone size: -
CDR3 DNA: TGTGCCAGCAGCTTAGCAGGGGGCGCGAACACTGAAGCTTTCTTT
CDR3 protein: CASSLAGGANTEAFF

D gene: TRBD1
J gene: TRBJ1-6
V gene: TRBV4-3
clone size: -
CDR3 DNA: TGCGCCAGCAGCGTAGACAGGGGCTCACCCCTCCACTTT
CDR3 protein: CASSVDRGSPLHF

D gene: TRBD2
J gene: TRBJ2-5
V gene: TRBV28
clone size: once
CDR3 DNA: TGTGCCAGCAGTTTAGGGGGGGTGAGACAAGAGACCCAGTACTTC
CDR3 protein: CASSLGGVRQETQYF

D gene: -
J gene: TRBJ1-4
V gene: TRBV5-1
clone size: -
CDR3 DNA: TGCGCCAGCAGCTCCCAGGGGATAGGGATCAAGGAAAAACTGTTTTTT
CDR3 protein: CASSSQGIGIKEKLFF

D gene: -
J gene: TRBJ2-7
V gene: TRBV4-2
clone size: -
CDR3 DNA: TGTGCCAGCAGCCAAGATAGCTGGGGGCGCGGCGAGCAGTACTTC
CDR3 protein: CASSQDSWGRGEQYF

D gene: -
J gene: TRBJ1-2
V gene: TRBV5-1
clone size: -
CDR3 DNA: TGCGCCAGCAGCTTGGGTTGGACAGTTCAAGTGGGCTATGGCTACACCTTC
CDR3 protein: CASSLGWTVQVGYGYTF

D gene: -
J gene: TRBJ1-5
V gene: TRBV18
clone size: -
CDR3 DNA: TGTGCCAGCTCACCTCTCGGGGGGGCACAGAATAGCAATCAGCCCCAGCATTTT
CDR3 protein: CASSPLGGAQNSNQPQHF

D gene: TRBD2
J gene: TRBJ2-2
V gene: TRBV7-3
clone size: -
CDR3 DNA: TGTGCCAGCGGCCCGGGGGGGAACACCGGGGAGCTGTTTTTT
CDR3 protein: CASGPGGNTGELFF

D gene: -
J gene: TRBJ1-1
V gene: TRBV5-4
clone size: few
CDR3 DNA: TGTGCCAGCAGCAACACGGGACAAGTGGTAGCTTTCTTT
CDR3 protein: CASSNTGQVVAFF

D gene: -
J gene: TRBJ2-3
V gene: TRBV7-3
clone size: once
CDR3 DNA: TGTGCCAGCAGCTATATTCCGGCAGATACGCAGTATTTT
CDR3 protein: CASSYIPADTQYF

D gene: TRBD2
J gene: TRBJ2-2
V gene: TRBV10-3
clone size: -
CDR3 DNA: TGTGCCATCAGTCCCAACCCCTTTACTGGGAGTTGGCGGGGGTCTAACACCGGGGAGCTGTTTTTT
CDR3 protein: CAISPNPFTGSWRGSNTGELFF

D gene: TRBD2
J gene: TRBJ2-7
V gene: TRBV6-2/TRBV6-3
clone size: -
CDR3 DNA: TGTGCCAGCAGTCTCCCGTCCAGCGGGGGCACCTACGAGCAGTACTTC
CDR3 protein: CASSLPSSGGTYEQYF

D gene: TRBD2
J gene: TRBJ2-3
V gene: TRBV7-9
clone size: -
CDR3 DNA: TGTGCCAGCAGCATAAAGACTAGCGGGGGTGGTACTAGCACAGATACGCAGTATTTT
CDR3 protein: CASSIKTSGGGTSTDTQYF

D gene: TRBD2
J gene: TRBJ2-2
V gene: TRBV2
clone size: -
CDR3 DNA: TGTGCCAGCAGTGAGCGGGGAGCGGGAAACACCGGGGAGCTGTTTTTT
CDR3 protein: CASSERGAGNTGELFF

D gene: TRBD2
J gene: TRBJ2-1
V gene: TRBV4-1
clone size: -
CDR3 DNA: TGCGCCAGCAGCCAAGCGGGGGGGGCAGGATATGAGCAGTTCTTC
CDR3 protein: CASSQAGGAGYEQFF

D gene: -
J gene: TRBJ1-2
V gene: TRBV28
clone size: -
CDR3 DNA: TGTGCCAGCAGTCGGTTTGGGGAGAGAAATGGCTACACCTTC
CDR3 protein: CASSRFGERNGYTF

D gene: -
J gene: TRBJ1-1
V gene: TRBV14
clone size: -
CDR3 DNA: TGTGCCAGCAGCCGGGAGGGTATCGTAACGGAAGCTTTCTTT
CDR3 protein: CASSREGIVTEAFF

D gene: TRBD1
J gene: TRBJ1-5
V gene: TRBV7-9
clone size: -
CDR3 DNA: TGTGCCAGCAGCTCGGACAGGGTAAGCAATCAGCCCCAGCATTTT
CDR3 protein: CASSSDRVSNQPQHF

D gene: -
J gene: TRBJ1-1
V gene: TRBV7-2
clone size: once
CDR3 DNA: TGTGCCAGCACTTCAGGAAGGGGCCTCTTTGGGACTGAAGCTTTCTTT
CDR3 protein: CASTSGRGLFGTEAFF

D gene: -
J gene: TRBJ1-2
V gene: TRBV28
clone size: -
CDR3 DNA: TGTGCCAGCAGTTCCCGAAGACAGGCTAACTATGGCTACACCTTC
CDR3 protein: CASSSRRQANYGYTF

D gene: -
J gene: TRBJ1-4
V gene: TRBV7-9
clone size: -
CDR3 DNA: TGTGCCAGCAGCCGAAGAGCAACTAATGAAAAACTGTTTTTT
CDR3 protein: CASSRRATNEKLFF

D gene: -
J gene: TRBJ1-1
V gene: TRBV6-5
clone size: few
CDR3 DNA: TGTGCGGGAAGGGGAAACCGGTTTGAAGCTTTCTTT
CDR3 protein: CAGRGNRFEAFF

D gene: -
J gene: TRBJ2-7
V gene: TRBV4-1
clone size: -
CDR3 DNA: TGCGCCAGCAGCCAAGGAACAGGGTATATCTACGAGCAGTACTTC
CDR3 protein: CASSQGTGYIYEQYF

D gene: -
J gene: TRBJ1-2
V gene: TRBV23-1
clone size: -
CDR3 DNA: TGCGCCAGCAGACATTCAAAATTC
CDR3 protein: CASRHSKF

D gene: -
J gene: TRBJ1-2
V gene: TRBV5-1
clone size: -
CDR3 DNA: TGCGCCAGCAGCTCTACTGACAGCAGCGGCTACACCTTC
CDR3 protein: CASSSTDSSGYTF

D gene: TRBD1
J gene: TRBJ1-2
V gene: TRBV13
clone size: -
CDR3 DNA: TGTGCCAGCAGCTTTAGGACAGGGGAAAGAGACTACACCTTC
CDR3 protein: CASSFRTGERDYTF

D gene: -
J gene: TRBJ2-5
V gene: TRBV6-2/TRBV6-3
clone size: -
CDR3 DNA: TGTGCCAGCAGTTACCCCCCAGGAGGGGGCCGAGAGACCCAGTACTTC
CDR3 protein: CASSYPPGGGRETQYF

D gene: TRBD2
J gene: TRBJ2-1
V gene: TRBV5-8
clone size: once
CDR3 DNA: TGTGCCAGCAGCCAGGGGGTTTTACTAGCGGGGGACAATGAGCAGTTCTTC
CDR3 protein: CASSQGVLLAGDNEQFF

D gene: TRBD1
J gene: TRBJ2-3
V gene: TRBV28
clone size: -
CDR3 DNA: TGTGCCAGCACCACTAGGACAGGAACGGATACGCAGTATTTT
CDR3 protein: CASTTRTGTDTQYF

D gene: -
J gene: TRBJ2-3
V gene: TRBV5-4
clone size: -
CDR3 DNA: TGTGCCAGCAGCCTGCAAGGAGGCGGGAGCACAGATACGCAGTATTTT
CDR3 protein: CASSLQGGGSTDTQYF

D gene: TRBD2
J gene: TRBJ2-7
V gene: TRBV27
clone size: -
CDR3 DNA: TGTGCCAGCAGTTCCCTCGGGACTAGCGGGGGCTCCTCCTACGAGCAGTACTTC
CDR3 protein: CASSSLGTSGGSSYEQYF

D gene: -
J gene: TRBJ1-6
V gene: TRBV14
clone size: -
CDR3 DNA: TGTGCGGGAGGGTCTCAACCCCTCCACTTT
CDR3 protein: CAGGSQPLHF

D gene: TRBD2
J gene: TRBJ2-2
V gene: TRBV7-2
clone size: -
CDR3 DNA: TGTGCCAGCAGCGATCAGCGGGGGGGCTTCGGCGGGGAGCTGTTTTTT
CDR3 protein: CASSDQRGGFGGELFF

D gene: -
J gene: TRBJ1-5
V gene: TRBV6-4
clone size: -
CDR3 DNA: TGTGCCAGCACTACGGTTAGGGGTCAGCCCCAGCATTTT
CDR3 protein: CASTTVRGQPQHF

D gene: TRBD1
J gene: TRBJ1-5
V gene: TRBV2
clone size: once
CDR3 DNA: TGTGCCAGCAGTGGGCAAGGGACAGTCAATCAGCCCCAGCATTTT
CDR3 protein: CASSGQGTVNQPQHF

D gene: -
J gene: TRBJ2-7
V gene: TRBV19
clone size: -
CDR3 DNA: TGTGCCAGTAGCGGGGACATACCCTACGAGCAGTACTTC
CDR3 protein: CASSGDIPYEQYF

D gene: -
J gene: TRBJ2-6
V gene: TRBV7-9
clone size: -
CDR3 DNA: TGTGCCAGCAGCCCCAGGGGACGGGGCTCTGGGGCCAACGTCCTGACTTTC
CDR3 protein: CASSPRGRGSGANVLTF

D gene: -
J gene: TRBJ2-7
V gene: TRBV5-6
clone size: -
CDR3 DNA: TGTGCCACCCACCGCTTCTCAACGGGGGGCCAAAGGGAGCAGTACTTC
CDR3 protein: CATHRFSTGGQREQYF

D gene: -
J gene: TRBJ2-5
V gene: TRBV5-1
clone size: -
CDR3 DNA: TGCGCCAGCAGACGGGGGACCTTTTCAGAGACCCAGTACTTC
CDR3 protein: CASRRGTFSETQYF

D gene: -
J gene: TRBJ1-2
V gene: TRBV21-1
clone size: -
CDR3 DNA: TGTGCCAGCAGCAATAGCCTCTATGGCTACACCTTC
CDR3 protein: CASSNSLYGYTF

D gene: -
J gene: TRBJ2-7
V gene: TRBV6-5
clone size: -
CDR3 DNA: TGTGCCAGCAGTTACGGTACAGCGGCTACCTACGAGCAGTACTTC
CDR3 protein: CASSYGTAATYEQYF

D gene: TRBD1
J gene: TRBJ2-7
V gene: TRBV6-6
clone size: -
CDR3 DNA: TGTGCCAGCAGGACGACAGGGAACCACGAGCAGTACTTC
CDR3 protein: CASRTTGNHEQYF